This passage covers 16 T cell receptor beta chains from one sample sequenced in a study of blood T cell repertoires in COVID-19. The method was immunoSEQ multiplex PCR; TCRdb's version includes in-frame clones alone and lacks a portion of them. The sample has some 170,000 clones; more than 75% are singletons. Sequences were obtained from PBMCs or T cells enriched from blood (not recorded which). The source is a man in his forties who had recovered from COVID-19.

This clone occurred a few times. The chain carries TRBV6-1 and TRBJ2-7, with TRBD1 matching over 9 bases. Germline V lookup: CDR1 MNHNS, CDR2 SASEGT. With 1 base clipped from V and 1 base from J, the junction kept 5 bases outside the gene matches. The length of the CDR3 is 16 residues. In DNA form, the CDR3 reads TGTGCCAGCAGTGAAGGGGAAGGGACAGGGTCCTACGAGCAGTACGTC. It codes for CASSEGEGTGSYEQYV.

V usage is TRBV7-3 and J usage is TRBJ2-6; D remains ambiguous. Germline loops: CDR1 SGHTA, CDR2 FQGTGA. The germline V and J ends were trimmed by 5 bases and 0 bases, with 8 bases remaining between them. This CDR3 contains 15 residues. The CDR3: CASSGQNSGANVLTF. DNA of the CDR3: TGTGCCAGCAGCGGTCAGAACTCTGGGGCCAACGTCCTGACTTTC.

The chain combines TRBV19 with TRBJ2-6, with a tentative D call TRBD1 (6 bases). Trimming left V 4 bases short and J 0 bases short, with 16 bases between. From germline, CDR1 is LNHDA and CDR2 SQIVND (reference sequence). This CDR3 region has 18 residues. The CDR3 DNA reads TGTGCCAGTAGTACTATGATTGGGACACTCTCTGGGGCCAACGTCCTGACTTTC. Its protein product is CASSTMIGTLSGANVLTF.

The CDR3 spells CASSPETTDTQYF. The DNA for the CDR3 is TGTGCCAGCAGCCCAGAGACAACAGATACGCAGTATTTT. This chain links TRBV11-3 with TRBJ2-3; D gene unclear. Germline V CDR1 and CDR2: SGHNT, YENEEA. Trimming removed 5 bases from V and 3 bases from J, with 9 bases in between. This CDR3 is 13 amino acids long.

The DNA for the CDR3 is TGTGCCAGCAGTCCTCAGGGGTATGCCTCCTACAATGAGCAGTTCTTC. Its translation is CASSPQGYASYNEQFF. The V gene is TRBV9, the J gene TRBJ2-1; D is perhaps TRBD1 (6 bases). Trimming stripped 5 bases from V and 0 bases from J, with 15 bases between. The length of the CDR3 is 16 residues. CDR1 SGDLS and CDR2 YYNGEE come from the germline V gene.

The J gene is TRBJ1-4, the V gene TRBV2; D perhaps matches TRBD1 (5 bases). This CDR3 comprises 14 residues. Deletions cut 7 bases from V and 7 bases from J, with 16 bases between. CDR1 and CDR2 from the germline V gene are SNHLY and FYNNEI. Here the CDR3 reads CASTGGTYLEKLFF. CDR3 in DNA: TGTGCCAGCACGGGGGGGACGTACCTTGAAAAACTGTTTTTT.

The chain joins TRBV7-3 to TRBJ2-1; no firm D call. The CDR3 length is 14 residues. V shed 0 bases and J shed 8 bases, with 11 bases lying between them. Germline V gene data show CDR1 as SGHTA and CDR2 as FQGTGA. CDR3 in DNA: TGTGCCAGCAGCTTAACTAGTCAACCCCATGAGCAGTTCTTC. Translated: CASSLTSQPHEQFF.

The chain has TRBV5-5 and TRBJ1-1, with D unclear. Per the germline V gene, CDR1 is SGHKS and CDR2 is YYEKEE (reference sequence). Deletions cut 1 base from V and 2 bases from J, with 12 bases between. The CDR3 totals 15 residues. CDR3 DNA sequence: TGTGCCAGCAGCTTGTGGGGAGCAGGAAACACTGAAGCTTTCTTT. Its translation: CASSLWGAGNTEAFF.

This rearrangement joins TRBV4-1 to TRBJ1-2; D ambiguous. This CDR3 has 16 amino acids. V lost 1 base to trimming and J lost 0 bases, with 12 bases between them. Germline lookup yields CDR1 MGHRA and CDR2 YSYEKL. This CDR3 reads CASSQVGMSTNYGYTF. As DNA, the CDR3 is TGCGCCAGCAGCCAAGTTGGTATGAGTACTAACTATGGCTACACCTTC.

The genes are TRBV12-5 and TRBJ2-7; D not certain. CDR1 is LGHNT, CDR2 FRNRAP, per germline. Trimming took 1 base from V and 0 from J, leaving 7 bases between them. The CDR3 totals 14 residues. The CDR3 loop is CASGLDTYSYEQYF. CDR3 nucleotide sequence: TGTGCTAGTGGTTTGGACACGTACTCCTACGAGCAGTACTTC.

CDR3 bases: TGTGCCAGCAGCCCCGTTCAGGGCGCACAAGAGACCCAGTACTTC. It specifies CASSPVQGAQETQYF. The V and J genes are TRBV14 and TRBJ2-5; D is perhaps TRBD1 (5 bases). Germline lookup yields CDR1 SGHDN and CDR2 FVKESK. This CDR3 contains 15 residues. V lost 4 bases to trimming and J lost 2 bases, with 14 bases between them.

This chain uses TRBV6-5 with TRBJ2-7; tentative D call: TRBD2 (7 bases). The CDR3 is 15 amino acids. Germline lookup yields CDR1 MNHEY and CDR2 SVGAGI. Trimming pared 7 bases from V and 1 base from J, leaving 17 bases between. CDR3 DNA: TGTGCCAGCACCGAAGGGGGGGCGCGGTCCTACGAGCAGTACTTC. Amino acids: CASTEGGARSYEQYF.

The J gene is TRBJ1-2, the V gene TRBV13; D remains ambiguous. The germline gives CDR1 PRHDT, CDR2 FYEKMQ (reference sequence). Deletions cut 6 bases from V and 2 bases from J, with 13 bases between. CDR3 size: 14 residues. This chain's CDR3 is CASRGPASNYGYTF. CDR3 bases: TGTGCCAGCAGGGGCCCCGCATCGAACTATGGCTACACCTTC.

This clone has a handful of counts. The genes are TRBV18 and TRBJ2-2; TRBD1 might be the D (6 bases). V was shortened by 3 bases and J by 8 bases, with 16 bases between the two germline ends. The CDR3 is 15 amino acids. Germline V lookup: CDR1 KGHSH, CDR2 LQKENI. CDR3 nucleotide sequence: TGTGCCAGCTCACCGGGGACACCCGGGTCGGGGGAGCTGTTTTTT. Translated: CASSPGTPGSGELFF.

The chain combines TRBV2 with TRBJ1-4, with D perhaps matching TRBD1 (5 bases). Germline V lookup: CDR1 SNHLY, CDR2 FYNNEI. V was cut by 1 base and J by 7 bases, with 16 bases left in between. There are 16 residues in the CDR3. Here the CDR3 reads CASSEVVGLDREKLFF. CDR3 in DNA: TGTGCCAGCAGTGAAGTCGTGGGGCTGGATCGTGAAAAACTGTTTTTT.

V and J are TRBV10-1 and TRBJ1-6; D not certain. The CDR3 contains 13 residues. Trimming left V 0 bases short and J 6 bases short, with 3 bases between. Germline CDR1 and CDR2: WNHNN and SYGVQD (reference sequence). The CDR3 protein is CASSESGNSPLHF. CDR3 sequence (DNA): TGCGCCAGCAGTGAGTCCGGTAATTCACCCCTCCACTTT.